This T cell receptor (beta chain) was profiled in a study of identical twins. Trimming took off 2 bases at V and 7 bases at J, with 13 bases between the two ends. From germline, CDR1 is KGHDR and CDR2 SFDVKD. The CDR3 has 15 residues. cDNA molecules carried unique molecular identifiers, and template switching added a universal primer site. One entry per CDR3 protein, called by TCRdb with MiXCR from the 5' RACE reads. The sample gives approximately 670,000 distinct CDR3 sequences, roughly 6.2% of which show up once; about 2% is in the top ten. This clonotype was seen only a few times. The antigen is undetermined. Whole-study results and caveats: A partial confounding effect on zero-insertion analyses could come from invariant MAIT and iNKT cells. Conclusions were based on cross-sectional statistical analysis, without following the same donors. Insertions were fewer in abundant cord blood beta clonotypes, whereas memory repertoires showed none of this pattern.

The receptor was derived from a young man in good health. The specimen sequenced was naive T cells sorted from blood. V usage is TRBV24-1 and J usage is TRBJ2-2; either TRBD1 or TRBD2 may fit D (5 bases each). CDR3: CATSDSGPRDGELFF. The CDR3 nucleotides are TGTGCCACCAGTGATTCGGGACCCAGGGACGGGGAGCTGTTTTTT.